These 10 T cell receptor beta chains were all obtained from the same sample, sequenced in a study of shared clonotypes between healthy human individuals (dated by TCRdb to 2018 to 2020). CD8 naive samples consisted of CD45RO-negative cells that were positively selected for CCR7, yielding a CD45RA+CCR7+ population without TemRA cells. Library construction relied on the immunoSEQ multiplex PCR assay. In TCRdb, the immuneACCESS table is reduced to in-frame sequences with V and J assigned. These tables do not hold every clone; where another copy was compared, an unresolved V gene accounts for under half, and the others remain unexplained. In this sample the table shows fewer than 800,000 clones, 90% to 95% of which occur a single time. The top ten clonotypes cover roughly 22% of the sample. Sequenced material: naive CD8+ T cells sorted from blood. The cell subset or site label corresponds to: CD45RA+CCR7+. All receptors come from a man between 25 and 39 years old in good health.

The chain recombines TRBV2 with TRBJ1-1; D unresolved. This CDR3 contains 11 residues. Germline V lookup: CDR1 SNHLY, CDR2 FYNNEI. The V end was cut by 8 bases, the J end by 5 bases, with 9 bases between. CDR3 region: CASPLTTEAFF. The DNA for the CDR3 is TGTGCCAGCCCTTTGACTACTGAAGCTTTCTTT.

This rearrangement joins TRBV7-2 to TRBJ2-3, with D tentatively TRBD2 (5 bases). The CDR3 contains 15 residues. V was shortened by 5 bases and J by 2 bases, with 14 bases between the two germline ends. Germline V gives CDR1 SGHTA, CDR2 FQGNSA. CDR3 sequence reads: CASSPGWRYTDTQYF. The DNA of the CDR3 is TGTGCCAGCAGCCCGGGATGGCGATACACAGATACGCAGTATTTT. Full variable domain (remainder filled in from reference TRBV7-2 and TRBJ2-3): GAGVSQSPSNKVTEKGKDVELRCDPISGHTALYWYRQSLGQGLEFLIYFQGNSAPDKSGLPSDRFSAERTGGSVSTLTIQRTQQEDSAVYLCASSPGWRYTDTQYFGPGTRLTVL.

The chain carries TRBV19 and TRBJ2-5; 7 bases are shared with TRBD1. Germline CDR1 is LNHDA and CDR2 is SQIVND (reference sequence). V lost 5 bases to trimming and J lost 5 bases; unmatched junction nucleotides: 14. CDR3 length equals 16 residues. The CDR3 reads CASSPLDRVKGETQYF. The CDR3 bases are TGTGCCAGTAGTCCCCTAGACAGGGTGAAGGGGGAGACCCAGTACTTC. The full variable domain, rest sourced from reference TRBV19 and TRBJ2-5, is DGGITQSPKYLFRKEGQNVTLSCEQNLNHDAMYWYRQDPGQGLRLIYYSQIVNDFQKGDIAEGYSVSREKKESFPLTVTSAQKNPTAFYLCASSPLDRVKGETQYFGPGTRLLVL.

The chain combines TRBV7-2 with TRBJ2-3; 7 nucleotides agree with TRBD2. J lost 1 base, V lost 4 bases, and 5 bases had no gene match. CDR1 SGHTA and CDR2 FQGNSA come from the germline V gene. The CDR3 extends over 15 amino acids. CDR3 sequence: CASSWGGGGTDTQYF. CDR3 sequence (DNA): TGTGCCAGCAGCTGGGGGGGAGGCGGCACAGATACGCAGTATTTT.

V usage is TRBV30 and J usage is TRBJ2-1, with 7 positions matching TRBD1. The V gene end was trimmed by 4 bases and the J gene end by 7 bases; junction bases not matched to a gene: 7. The CDR3 totals 13 residues. Per the germline V gene, CDR1 is GTSNPN and CDR2 is SVGIG (reference sequence). The CDR3 is CAWKGAGGNEQFF. The CDR3 nucleotides read TGTGCCTGGAAAGGGGCAGGGGGAAATGAGCAGTTCTTC.

The J gene is TRBJ1-2, the V gene TRBV7-9, with D tentatively TRBD1 (6 bases). Trimming shortened V by 4 bases and J by 2 bases, and 23 bases separated the two germline ends. From germline, CDR1 is SEHNR and CDR2 FQNEAQ (reference sequence). This CDR3 spans 18 amino acids. The CDR3 sequence is CASSSARGAGGKNYGYTF. The CDR3 DNA sequence: TGTGCCAGCAGCTCGGCTCGGGGGGCCGGGGGAAAAAACTATGGCTACACCTTC.

The chain links TRBV27 to TRBJ2-6; D uncertain. CDR1 MNHEY and CDR2 SMNVEV come from the germline V gene (reference sequence). Between the trimmed V and J ends, which lost 3 bases and 4 bases, there was a span of 10 bases. CDR3 length equals 15 residues. The CDR3 sequence: CASSFLPEGANVLTF. In DNA form, the CDR3 reads TGTGCCAGCAGTTTTTTGCCTGAAGGGGCCAACGTCCTGACTTTC.

This chain uses TRBV10-2 with TRBJ2-2, with a weak D call TRBD1 (6 bases). The CDR3 runs to 13 residues. The V gene's germline CDR1 is WSHSY and CDR2 SAAADI. V was cut by 9 bases and J by 4 bases, with 12 bases left in between. DNA of the CDR3: TGCGCCAGACGACAGGAACTCACCGGGGAGCTGTTTTTT. It yields the protein CARRQELTGELFF.

As regards this clone: The junction and the germline gene differ at one end; a read error may be behind it. CDR3: CASSPAGTGVGGYISF. The CDR3 DNA follows: TGTGCCAGCTCACCCGCCGGGACAGGCGTGGGGGGATACATCTCCTTC. V is TRBV18 and J is TRBJ1-2; TRBD1 agrees at 8 bases. Germline CDR1 is KGHSH and CDR2 is LQKENI. This CDR3 spans 16 amino acids.

The rearrangement uses TRBV28 and TRBJ1-3, with no clear D. The V end lost 4 bases, the J end lost 0 bases, and 13 bases lay between the germline ends. Germline loops: CDR1 MDHEN, CDR2 SYDVKM. This CDR3 has 16 residues. The CDR3 is CASSSIRLFSGNTIYF. The CDR3 DNA reads as TGTGCCAGCAGTTCCATACGCTTATTCTCTGGAAACACCATATATTTT.